This record covers a single TCR beta chain. Its target is unknown. This sample is drawn from a study of cytomegalovirus exposure and HLA in healthy donors. The records omit this donor's CMV serostatus. Study-wide findings and caveats: Roughly even sequencing depth across donors was the assumption behind the presence/absence analyses. Among CMV-associated TCR beta chains, most appeared HLA-restricted in a later analysis.

The PCR ran on 60 Vbeta and 13 Jbeta primers. Some clones are missing from TCRdb's copy, which holds only in-frame ones; the method was immunoSEQ multiplex PCR. The table has 54,000 or so clones, around 52% seen once. The CDR3 loop spans 15 amino acids. Per the germline V gene, CDR1 is MNHEY and CDR2 is SVGAGI. V lost 6 bases to trimming and J lost 3 bases; unmatched junction nucleotides: 6. V usage is TRBV6-5 and J usage is TRBJ1-5, with 9 positions matching TRBD1. This TCR was recovered from a human donor in good health. Specimen: PBMCs. Written as DNA, the CDR3 is TGTGCCAGCAGAAAAGGACAGGGGCTCAATCAGCCCCAGCATTTT. This gives the protein CASRKGQGLNQPQHF.